This passage covers 31 T cell receptor beta chains from one sample sequenced in a study of shared clonotypes between healthy human individuals. Measured with immunoSEQ multiplex PCR; TCRdb has only the in-frame clones, and not every one. The table shows approximately 340,000 clones, with 70% to 75% occurring only once. Sequenced input: memory CD4+ T cells sorted from blood. Subset described: CD45RA-negative fraction. These receptors originate from a man aged 30 to 45 in good health.

This clone was observed a few times. The V and J genes are TRBV19 and TRBJ2-7; 12 bases fit TRBD2. Germline V gene sequence: CDR1 LNHDA, CDR2 SQIVND (reference sequence). Germline trimming cut 6 bases from V and 11 bases from J; bases unmatched to any gene: 8. This CDR3 region has 13 residues. The CDR3 coding sequence is TGTGCCAGTAGCTCGACTAGCGGGAGAGAGAAGTACTTC. It encodes CASSSTSGREKYF.

This sequence joins TRBV5-4 and TRBJ1-4; D is uncertain. The V and J ends lost 4 bases and 7 bases respectively, with 8 bases between them. This CDR3 is 12 amino acids long. Germline CDR1 and CDR2: SGHNT and YYREEE (reference sequence). The CDR3 DNA reads as TGTGCCAGCAGCGCGGGGAGTGAAAAACTGTTTTTT. It yields the protein CASSAGSEKLFF.

The sample holds many counts of this clone. This sequence joins TRBV7-2 and TRBJ2-5, with TRBD1 identical over 9 bases. This CDR3 comprises 14 residues. V gave up 6 bases and J gave up 5 bases; unmatched junction bases: 7. Germline CDR1 SGHTA, CDR2 FQGNSA. The CDR3 DNA follows: TGTGCCAGCAGACAGACAGGGGGTGGGGAGACCCAGTACTTC. It encodes CASRQTGGGETQYF.

The chain couples TRBV5-1 to TRBJ2-3, with TRBD1 as a possible D gene (6 bases). Germline CDR1 reads SGHRS; CDR2 reads YFSETQ. With 1 base removed from V and 4 bases from J, the gap between germline ends came to 16 bases. The CDR3 is 16 amino acids. In DNA form, the CDR3 reads TGCGCCAGCAGCTTGAGTGTGGGACAAGTGGCAGATACGCAGTATTTT. Amino acids: CASSLSVGQVADTQYF.

The J gene is TRBJ2-7, the V gene TRBV5-4, with 10 bases aligning to TRBD1. Trimming took 4 bases from V and 4 from J; bases not matched to a gene: 11. The CDR3 covers 16 residues. In germline, CDR1 is SGHNT, CDR2 YYREEE (reference sequence). The CDR3 here is CASSAASGTGDYEQYF. As DNA, the CDR3 is TGTGCCAGCAGCGCAGCCTCCGGGACAGGGGATTACGAGCAGTACTTC. Full variable domain (rest looked up from reference TRBV5-4 and TRBJ2-7): ETGVTQSPTHLIKTRGQQVTLRCSSQSGHNTVSWYQQALGQGPQFIFQYYREEENGRGNFPPRFSGLQFPNYSSELNVNALELDDSALYLCASSAASGTGDYEQYFGPGTRLTVT.

The chain joins TRBV9 to TRBJ2-1, with TRBD2 identical over 11 bases. Trimming removed 1 base from V and 3 bases from J; junction bases left unmatched: 3. From germline, CDR1 is SGDLS and CDR2 YYNGEE. The CDR3 has 16 residues. The CDR3 DNA is TGTGCCAGCAGCGTACTGGGACTAGCGGTCTACAATGAGCAGTTCTTC. Encoded protein: CASSVLGLAVYNEQFF.

The chain employs TRBV6-1 and TRBJ1-1; TRBD1 matches 8 bases. Germline CDR1 reads MNHNS; CDR2 reads SASEGT. This CDR3 contains 13 residues. The V gene end was trimmed by 5 bases and the J gene end by 5 bases; junction bases not matched to a gene: 4. CDR3 in amino acids: CASSRQGWTEAFF. In DNA form, the CDR3 reads TGTGCCAGCAGTCGACAGGGGTGGACTGAAGCTTTCTTT.

CDR3: CASSEALAGYEQYF. The CDR3, as DNA: TGTGCCAGCAGTGAAGCGCTGGCGGGCTACGAGCAGTACTTC. This chain joins TRBV2 and TRBJ2-7, with D possibly being TRBD2 (5 bases). Germline values: CDR1 SNHLY, CDR2 FYNNEI. Trimming stripped 0 bases from V and 3 bases from J, with 9 bases between. This CDR3 has 14 residues.

This chain links TRBV10-2 with TRBJ2-1; TRBD2 matches at 9 bases. The germline CDR1 and CDR2 sequences are WSHSY and SAAADI. V was pared by 5 bases and J by 6 bases, with 5 bases of the junction left unmatched. The CDR3 runs 14 residues. The CDR3 DNA reads as TGCGCCAGCAGTTTCAGCGGGAGGACCAATGAGCAGTTCTTC. This translates into CASSFSGRTNEQFF.

This sequence joins TRBV4-1 and TRBJ1-4; D gene ambiguous. This CDR3 has 12 residues. Germline values: CDR1 MGHRA, CDR2 YSYEKL. V lost 3 bases and J 7 bases, leaving 6 bases between the germline ends. The DNA for the CDR3 is TGCGCCAGCAGCCAGCGGTCTGAAAAACTGTTTTTT. Protein product: CASSQRSEKLFF.

CDR3 sequence (DNA): TGTGCCAGCTCACTAAGAGGGGCAACTAATGAAAAACTGTTTTTT. It translates to CASSLRGATNEKLFF. The genes are TRBV18 and TRBJ1-4; possibly TRBD1 for D (5 bases). This CDR3 comprises 15 residues. Germline V CDR1 and CDR2: KGHSH, LQKENI. Trimming left V 4 bases short and J 0 bases short, with 9 bases between.

This clone was seen a single time. The genes are TRBV28 and TRBJ1-1; D is unresolved. Germline V gene sequence: CDR1 MDHEN, CDR2 SYDVKM. The CDR3 consists of 16 residues. Trimming stripped 4 bases from V and 0 bases from J, with 15 bases between. The CDR3 loop is CASSSLGSVMNTEAFF. Here the CDR3 DNA reads TGTGCCAGCAGTTCCTTGGGGTCCGTAATGAACACTGAAGCTTTCTTT.

The chain uses TRBV5-4 and TRBJ2-2; 7 positions agree with TRBD2. Trimming removed 2 bases from V and 6 bases from J; junction bases left unmatched: 7. The CDR3 is made up of 15 amino acids. The germline gives CDR1 SGHNT, CDR2 YYREEE (reference sequence). The CDR3, as DNA: TGTGCCAGCAGCTTCAACGGGAGGTGGGCCGGGGAGCTGTTTTTT. Its protein is CASSFNGRWAGELFF.

The V and J genes are TRBV10-3 and TRBJ2-2; 9 positions agree with TRBD2. The V and J ends lost 8 bases and 3 bases, in that order; junction bases with no gene match: 13. The CDR3 is 17 residues long. Germline CDR1 ENHRY, CDR2 SYGVKD. The CDR3 spells CAIGPSGTRGDTGELFF. CDR3 in DNA: TGTGCCATCGGTCCTAGCGGGACCAGGGGTGACACCGGGGAGCTGTTTTTT.

The CDR3 DNA is TGTGCCATCAGTAGACTAGCGGAGAGGAATGAGCAGTTCTTC. Translated: CAISRLAERNEQFF. The rearrangement links TRBV10-3 to TRBJ2-1; 9 bases fit TRBD2. The CDR3 consists of 14 residues. Germline V gene lookup returns CDR1 ENHRY and CDR2 SYGVKD. The V and J ends lost 5 bases and 7 bases, in that order; junction bases with no gene match: 6.

For this clone: A much larger clone is a single base away; this may be a read error. This chain joins TRBV7-8 and TRBJ2-3; tentative D call: TRBD1 (6 bases). Germline V gene sequence: CDR1 SGHVS, CDR2 FQNEAQ. The CDR3 covers 17 residues. The CDR3 sequence is CASNLSGARGHTDTQYF. The CDR3 DNA follows: TGTGCCAGCAACTTATCAGGGGCCCGTGGGCACACAGATACGCAGTATTTT.

The chain combines TRBV27 with TRBJ1-3; 9 nucleotides agree with TRBD1. Germline loops: CDR1 MNHEY, CDR2 SMNVEV (reference sequence). The length of the CDR3 is 15 residues. Trimming at V came to 5 bases and at J to 0 bases, leaving 2 bases not matched to a gene. CDR3 residues: CASSATGGSGNTIYF. In nucleotides, the CDR3 is TGTGCCAGCAGTGCGACAGGGGGCTCTGGAAACACCATATATTTT.

J is TRBJ2-3 and V is TRBV6-6; either TRBD1 or TRBD2 may fit D (5 bases each). Germline-derived CDR1 and CDR2 are MNHNY and SVGAGI (reference sequence). The CDR3 extends over 16 amino acids. Trimming removed 4 bases at V and 13 bases at J, with 27 bases between. The CDR3 nucleotides read TGTGCCAGCAGTTTAGTCGGGACGGCGCGAGGGGAATCAAAGTATTTT. Translated: CASSLVGTARGESKYF.

The count of this clone is one. This chain joins TRBV28 and TRBJ1-5; TRBD1 is a possible D gene (6 bases). Trimming took 4 bases from V and 4 from J, leaving 14 bases between them. Germline V gene lookup returns CDR1 MDHEN and CDR2 SYDVKM. This CDR3 region has 15 residues. The CDR3 sequence: CASSSPDSENQPQHF. The CDR3 nucleotides are TGTGCCAGCAGTTCTCCGGACAGCGAGAATCAGCCCCAGCATTTT.

Only one count was recorded for this clone. V is TRBV6-1 and J is TRBJ2-3; D gene ambiguous. Per germline, CDR1 MNHNS and CDR2 SASEGT. Trimming shortened V by 9 bases and J by 2 bases, and 12 bases separated the two germline ends. This CDR3 comprises 13 residues. The CDR3 is CASLRDPTDTQYF. The CDR3 DNA reads TGTGCCAGTTTAAGAGACCCCACAGATACGCAGTATTTT.

The chain recombines TRBV18 with TRBJ2-1, with D maybe TRBD1 (5 bases). V shed 0 bases and J shed 7 bases, with 10 bases lying between them. Germline-derived CDR1 and CDR2 are KGHSH and LQKENI. The CDR3 has 14 residues. The CDR3 nucleotides are TGTGCCAGCTCACCACCGAGCAGGGTGAATGAGCAGTTCTTC. Amino acids: CASSPPSRVNEQFF. The full variable domain, in which reference TRBV18 and TRBJ2-1 provide the parts outside the CDR3, is NAGVMQNPRHLVRRRGQEARLRCSPMKGHSHVYWYRQLPEEGLKFMVYLQKENIIDESGMPKERFSAEFPKEGPSILRIQQVVRGDSAAYFCASSPPSRVNEQFFGPGTRLTVL.

Concerning this clone: Other DNA sequences from this sample encode an identical CDR3 as well. J is TRBJ1-4 and V is TRBV5-1, with D uncertain. The germline V gene has CDR1 SGHRS and CDR2 YFSETQ. V lost 0 bases, J lost 3 bases, and 6 bases lay in between. The CDR3 is 14 residues long. CDR3 sequence reads: CASSLGVANEKLFF. The CDR3 DNA reads as TGCGCCAGCAGCTTGGGGGTTGCTAATGAAAAACTGTTTTTT.

This sequence joins TRBV10-3 and TRBJ2-2, with TRBD2 identical over 11 bases. With 4 bases clipped from V and 3 bases from J, the junction kept 1 base outside the gene matches. CDR1 and CDR2 (germline): ENHRY, SYGVKD. The CDR3 is made up of 15 amino acids. The CDR3 region is CAISGSGRDTGELFF. Here the CDR3 DNA reads TGTGCCATCAGTGGTAGCGGGAGGGACACCGGGGAGCTGTTTTTT.

J is TRBJ1-2 and V is TRBV5-5; D is unclear. V was shortened by 4 bases and J by 0 bases, with 7 bases between the two germline ends. The CDR3 is made up of 13 amino acids. Germline V gene lookup returns CDR1 SGHKS and CDR2 YYEKEE (reference sequence). Here the CDR3 DNA reads TGTGCCAGCAGCCCGGACTCTAACTATGGCTACACCTTC. It translates to CASSPDSNYGYTF.

V gene TRBV6-5 combines with J gene TRBJ2-7; D remains ambiguous. The germline V gene encodes CDR1 MNHEY and CDR2 SVGAGI. This CDR3 region has 13 residues. V gave up 2 bases and J gave up 3 bases, with 8 bases separating them. CDR3 loop: CASSYPDRYEQYF. The CDR3 DNA follows: TGTGCCAGCAGTTACCCCGACCGCTACGAGCAGTACTTC.

The chain recombines TRBV10-3 with TRBJ2-7; 9 nucleotides line up with TRBD1. CDR3 size: 14 residues. J gave up 6 bases and V 2 bases, and 5 bases lay outside the gene matches. Germline-derived CDR1 and CDR2 are ENHRY and SYGVKD. The CDR3 bases are TGTGCCATCAGTGAGACCAACAGGGGGCTCGAGCAGTACTTC. Its translation is CAISETNRGLEQYF.

Only one count was recorded for this clone. V and J are TRBV4-3 and TRBJ2-7; D is tentatively TRBD1 or TRBD2 (5 bases each). CDR3 length equals 13 residues. Germline V gene lookup returns CDR1 LGHNA and CDR2 YSLEER. V dropped 4 bases and J dropped 3 bases, with 10 bases sitting between them. CDR3 protein: CASSRDVNYEQYF. In nucleotides, the CDR3 is TGCGCCAGCAGCCGGGACGTTAACTACGAGCAGTACTTC.

The rearrangement uses TRBV5-1 and TRBJ1-3; D ambiguous. The germline V gene encodes CDR1 SGHRS and CDR2 YFSETQ. There are 12 residues in the CDR3. The ends were cut back, 5 bases at V and 5 bases at J, with 8 bases in the middle. The CDR3 nucleotides read TGCGCCAGCAGAATGGACCGAAACACCATATATTTT. Its protein is CASRMDRNTIYF.

This clone was found many times. The gene calls are TRBV19 and TRBJ2-1; 7 nucleotides agree with TRBD2. Germline CDR1 reads LNHDA; CDR2 reads SQIVND (reference sequence). V was clipped by 6 bases and J by 0 bases; unmatched bases: 20. The CDR3 is 20 amino acids. The CDR3 loop is CASSSRVIVGGGSSYNEQFF. The CDR3 DNA reads as TGTGCCAGTAGCTCCCGAGTCATTGTTGGGGGAGGGAGCTCCTACAATGAGCAGTTCTTC.

This clone was observed a single time. The rearrangement links TRBV18 to TRBJ2-3; D gene unclear. Germline values: CDR1 KGHSH, CDR2 LQKENI. The ends were cut back, 5 bases at V and 2 bases at J, with 14 bases in the middle. The length of the CDR3 is 15 residues. The CDR3 DNA is TGTGCCAGCTCATCGACTGACTCCACCACAGATACGCAGTATTTT. Translating gives CASSSTDSTTDTQYF. Supplemented by reference TRBV18 and TRBJ2-3, the full variable domain reads NAGVMQNPRHLVRRRGQEARLRCSPMKGHSHVYWYRQLPEEGLKFMVYLQKENIIDESGMPKERFSAEFPKEGPSILRIQQVVRGDSAAYFCASSSTDSTTDTQYFGPGTRLTVL.

This chain links TRBV6-4 with TRBJ2-3; perhaps TRBD2 as D (5 bases). Germline V CDR1 and CDR2: MRHNA, SNTAGT. With 2 bases removed from V and 2 bases from J, the gap between germline ends came to 11 bases. The CDR3 is made up of 15 amino acids. CDR3 sequence (DNA): TGTGCCAGCAGTGACCGGGAAGGAAACACAGATACGCAGTATTTT. Its protein product is CASSDREGNTDTQYF.